Reported below is one TCR beta chain. Antigen specificity is unknown. The sample is drawn from a study of cytomegalovirus exposure and HLA in healthy donors. Study summary: Sequencing of 180 million or so T cells in an earlier analysis found 90 million to 120 million unique TCR beta sequences. The study's findings and limits: The only immune exposure information that was available was CMV serostatus. Certain indistinguishable V segments, among them TRBV6-2 and TRBV6-3, were excluded.

Germline values: CDR1 MNHEY, CDR2 SVGAGI. Trimming removed 0 bases from V and 3 bases from J; junction bases left unmatched: 1. The CDR3 extends over 16 amino acids. Vbeta (60) and Jbeta (13) primers were used in the PCR. Generated by immunoSEQ multiplex PCR, the TCRdb table keeps only in-frame clones and is missing some. The table shows approximately 100,000 clones, with 66% occurring only once. The sequencing sample was made of PBMCs. The sequence derives from a woman aged 45-59 years in good health and CMV-seronegative. This rearrangement joins TRBV6-5 to TRBJ2-1, with 11 bases that match TRBD2. DNA for the CDR3: TGTGCCAGCAGTTACTCTAGCGGGGGGGGCTACAATGAGCAGTTCTTC. It is translated as CASSYSSGGGYNEQFF.